These 8 T cell receptor beta chains were sequenced from one sample in a study of cytomegalovirus exposure and HLA in healthy donors (dated by TCRdb to the late 2010s). The library was obtained by the immunoSEQ multiplex PCR assay. This is the immuneACCESS table as TCRdb keeps it, with only in-frame sequences that have V and J called. A part of the clones is gone; compared with another copy, unresolved V genes explain less than half, and the rest is unexplained. This sample holds 120,000 or so clones; roughly 89% were observed only once. The top ten constitute about 1% of the sample. Input material: PBMCs. The receptors stem from a woman aged 18-35 years in good health and CMV-seronegative.

V and J are TRBV11-3 and TRBJ1-1; no reliable D call. V dropped 1 base and J dropped 5 bases, with 8 bases sitting between them. In germline, CDR1 is SGHNT, CDR2 YENEEA. The CDR3 runs to 13 residues. CDR3 DNA: TGTGCCAGCAGCTTAGCCGGGGAAACTGAAGCTTTCTTT. It encodes CASSLAGETEAFF.

The genes are TRBV7-8 and TRBJ2-2, with a possible D match to TRBD2 (5 bases). The germline gives CDR1 SGHVS, CDR2 FQNEAQ. V was clipped by 5 bases and J by 14 bases, with 9 bases between them. This CDR3 has 10 residues. Written as DNA, the CDR3 is TGTGCCAGCAGCGGGAGCGGCCTGTTTTTT. Encoded protein: CASSGSGLFF.

The chain is built from TRBV28 and TRBJ1-6, with D maybe TRBD1 (6 bases). The CDR3 is 17 amino acids. With 1 base removed from V and 1 base from J, the gap between germline ends came to 11 bases. Germline lookup yields CDR1 MDHEN and CDR2 SYDVKM. The CDR3 DNA reads as TGTGCCAGCAGTTTATCAGGGGTCGGGTCCTATAATTCACCCCTCCACTTT. Amino acid sequence: CASSLSGVGSYNSPLHF.

This chain joins TRBV30 and TRBJ1-2; perhaps TRBD1 as D (5 bases). CDR1 and CDR2 (germline): GTSNPN, SVGIG (reference sequence). V shed 1 base and J shed 6 bases, with 12 bases lying between them. There are 13 residues in the CDR3. The CDR3 loop is CAWSDGGADGYTF. The DNA of the CDR3 is TGTGCCTGGAGTGACGGTGGGGCGGATGGCTACACCTTC.

In nucleotides, the CDR3 is TGTGCCAGCAGCTTGCTCGGGGGAGGGCCCCTTAATGAGCAGTTCTTC. The encoded protein is CASSLLGGGPLNEQFF. The chain employs TRBV5-5 and TRBJ2-1; 7 nucleotides line up with TRBD2. CDR1 is SGHKS, CDR2 YYEKEE, per germline (reference sequence). The CDR3 spans 16 residues. V was clipped by 1 base and J by 7 bases; unmatched bases: 11.

The chain links TRBV6-5 to TRBJ2-1, with D maybe TRBD1 (5 bases). The CDR3 is made up of 14 amino acids. V was cut by 2 bases and J by 7 bases, with 12 bases left in between. Germline loops: CDR1 MNHEY, CDR2 SVGAGI. CDR3 sequence: CASSYQGHANEQFF. In nucleotides, the CDR3 is TGTGCCAGCAGTTACCAGGGCCACGCAAATGAGCAGTTCTTC.

The rearrangement links TRBV18 to TRBJ1-2; 7 bases agree with TRBD1. Germline CDR1 is KGHSH and CDR2 is LQKENI. Trimming took 2 bases from V and 7 from J; bases not matched to a gene: 10. This CDR3 comprises 15 residues. Written as DNA, the CDR3 is TGTGCCAGCTCACCAGGACAGGAAGTTTTGGTTGGCTACACCTTC. Its translation is CASSPGQEVLVGYTF.

The rearrangement joins TRBV30 to TRBJ1-1; D is unclear. Germline V gene data show CDR1 as GTSNPN and CDR2 as SVGIG (reference sequence). This CDR3 region has 13 residues. V lost 2 bases, J lost 10 bases, and 17 bases lay in between. The CDR3 region is CAWSYMVSEGAFF. The CDR3 DNA is TGTGCCTGGAGTTATATGGTGTCGGAGGGAGCTTTCTTT.